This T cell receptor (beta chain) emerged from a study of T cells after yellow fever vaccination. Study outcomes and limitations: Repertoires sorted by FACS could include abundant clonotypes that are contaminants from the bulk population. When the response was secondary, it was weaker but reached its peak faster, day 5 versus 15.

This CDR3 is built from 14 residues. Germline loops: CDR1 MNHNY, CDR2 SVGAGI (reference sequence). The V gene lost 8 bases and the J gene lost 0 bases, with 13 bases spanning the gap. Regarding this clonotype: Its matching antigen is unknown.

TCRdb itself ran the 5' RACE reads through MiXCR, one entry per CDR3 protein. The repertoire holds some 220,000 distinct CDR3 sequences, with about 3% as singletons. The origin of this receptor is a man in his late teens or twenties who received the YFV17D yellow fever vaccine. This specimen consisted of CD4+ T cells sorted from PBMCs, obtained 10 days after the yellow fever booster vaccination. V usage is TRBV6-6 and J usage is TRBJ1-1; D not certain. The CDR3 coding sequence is TGTGCCAGCCGCGCCGGGAACCTGAACACTGAAGCTTTCTTT. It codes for CASRAGNLNTEAFF.